The 2 T cell receptor beta chains in this list originate from one sample, sequenced in a study of T cell changes during pregnancy in multiple sclerosis. The data were produced by immunoSEQ multiplex PCR, yet TCRdb's version contains in-frame clones alone and is incomplete. The table has about 24,000 clones, about 82% seen once. The material sequenced was CD8+ T cells from peripheral blood mononuclear cells, taken in the first trimester of pregnancy. These receptors were obtained from a female donor in good health, enrolled as a control in a pregnancy study.

Comment on this clone: This specimen includes other DNA sequences encoding the same CDR3. The CDR3 loop is CASSEGREGSNEQFF. The CDR3 nucleotides are TGTGCCAGCAGTGAAGGGCGGGAGGGTAGCAATGAGCAGTTCTTC. This chain joins TRBV6-1 and TRBJ2-1; TRBD2 aligns across 9 bases. J was trimmed by 6 bases and V by 1 base; bases with no gene match: 4. CDR3 length: 15 amino acids. Per the germline V gene, CDR1 is MNHNS and CDR2 is SASEGT.

This sequence joins TRBV4-1 and TRBJ2-1; 10 bases map to TRBD2. Germline V lookup: CDR1 MGHRA, CDR2 YSYEKL. The CDR3 is 15 amino acids. Trimming removed 7 bases from V and 13 bases from J; junction bases left unmatched: 16. The CDR3 sequence: CASTYQVAGGTTQFF. In DNA form, the CDR3 reads TGCGCCAGCACCTACCAGGTAGCGGGAGGAACTACTCAGTTCTTC.